This TCR beta chain was found in a study of blood T cell repertoires in COVID-19. Study context: The samples span acute and convalescent COVID-19 from the United States, Italy and Spain.

Germline V CDR1 and CDR2: SGHTS, YDEGEE. Germline trimming cut 4 bases from V and 3 bases from J; bases unmatched to any gene: 9. This CDR3 has 15 amino acids. Original handling: Estimation of nucleated cell counts relied on the amplification of reference gene primers. Method: immunoSEQ multiplex PCR; TCRdb's copy keeps in-frame clones and lacks some. For V, J and clone size, that table is used; D and trimming come from the DNA. The sample holds 79,000 or so clones, around 86% seen once. The V call is TRBV5-8, the J call TRBJ2-5, with 7 bases identical to TRBD1. The sequenced sample was peripheral blood. The receptor's source is a human donor in a cohort sampled during active COVID-19. The CDR3 reads CASSPMGTVKETQYF. The CDR3 region has the DNA TGTGCCAGCAGCCCCATGGGGACAGTCAAAGAGACCCAGTACTTC.